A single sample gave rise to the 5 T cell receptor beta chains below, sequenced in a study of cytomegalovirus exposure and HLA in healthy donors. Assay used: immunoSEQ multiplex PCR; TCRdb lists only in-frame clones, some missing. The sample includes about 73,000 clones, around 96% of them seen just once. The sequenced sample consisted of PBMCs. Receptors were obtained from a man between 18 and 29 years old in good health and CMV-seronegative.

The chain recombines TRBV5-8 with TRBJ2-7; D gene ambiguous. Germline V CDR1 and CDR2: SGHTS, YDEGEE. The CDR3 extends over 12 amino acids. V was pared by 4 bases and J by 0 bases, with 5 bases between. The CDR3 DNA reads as TGTGCCAGCAGCGCCGGCTCCTACGAGCAGTACTTC. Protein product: CASSAGSYEQYF.

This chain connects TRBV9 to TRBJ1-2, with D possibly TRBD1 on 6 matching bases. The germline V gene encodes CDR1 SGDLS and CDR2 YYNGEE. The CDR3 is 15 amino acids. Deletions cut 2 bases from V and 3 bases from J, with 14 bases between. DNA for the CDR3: TGTGCCAGCAGCGTCGGCGGACAGTCCGACTATGGCTACACCTTC. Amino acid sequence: CASSVGGQSDYGYTF.

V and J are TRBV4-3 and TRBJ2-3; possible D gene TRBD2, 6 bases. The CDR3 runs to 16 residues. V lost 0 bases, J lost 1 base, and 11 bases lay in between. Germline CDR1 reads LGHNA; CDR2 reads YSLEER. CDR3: CASSQEGGRGTDTQYF. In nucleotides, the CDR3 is TGCGCCAGCAGCCAAGAGGGGGGTAGGGGCACAGATACGCAGTATTTT.

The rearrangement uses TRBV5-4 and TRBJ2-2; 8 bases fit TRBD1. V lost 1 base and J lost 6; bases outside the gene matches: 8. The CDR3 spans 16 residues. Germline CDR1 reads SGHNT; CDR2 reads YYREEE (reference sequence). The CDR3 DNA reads TGTGCCAGCAGCTTGCAGGGGGCAAGCTTCCCCGGGGAGCTGTTTTTT. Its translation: CASSLQGASFPGELFF.

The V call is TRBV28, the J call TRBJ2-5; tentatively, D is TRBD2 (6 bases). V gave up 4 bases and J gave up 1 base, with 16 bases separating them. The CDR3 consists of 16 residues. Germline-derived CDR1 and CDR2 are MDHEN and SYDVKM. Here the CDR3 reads CASSSPGLPAQETQYF. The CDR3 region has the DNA TGTGCCAGCAGTTCCCCGGGACTCCCCGCCCAAGAGACCCAGTACTTC.